Sequencing of this TCR beta chain was carried out in a study of OX40 agonist ivuxolimab in advanced cancers. At the level of the study: The patients' treatment was ivuxolimab, an agonistic anti-OX40 (CD134) antibody. Study-wide findings and caveats: Some of the nonresponding patients also showed low levels of normalized T-cell clonal expansion. Clonal expansion was among the lowest in partial responders at 0.1-3.0 mg/kg, especially CD8+. Among T cells, CD8+ cells averaged more expanded clones than CD4+ cells.

CDR1 and CDR2 (germline): SGHAT, FQNNGV. J lost 5 bases, V lost 3 bases, and 10 bases had no gene match. CDR3 length equals 16 residues. Concerning this clone itself: Its cognate antigen is unknown.

Data came from immunoSEQ multiplex PCR; TCRdb stores just in-frame clones and leaves some out. In the table there are around 60,000 clones, about 85% of which are singletons. This sequence joins TRBV11-2 and TRBJ2-5, with TRBD1 matching over 9 bases. The TCR was taken from an adult with an advanced solid tumor such as melanoma, head and neck, liver or kidney cancer. Sample: CD4+ or CD8+ T cells sorted from blood, taken in a trial of the OX40 agonist ivuxolimab. The CDR3 sequence is CASSFTRTGAEETQYF. As DNA, the CDR3 is TGTGCCAGCAGCTTTACAAGGACAGGGGCGGAGGAGACCCAGTACTTC.